This TCR beta chain was documented in a study of T cell responses to AZD1222 COVID-19 vaccine. Whole-study results and caveats: Repertoire sampling was restricted to post-peak T cell response timepoints. White British people made up most donors, females outnumbered males, and clonal diversity was possibly underestimated. Of the AZD1222 recipients, only five to seven were seropositive at baseline. Among vaccine-associated CD4 TCRs, coverage spanned spike, with dominance at 160-218 and 743-854.

CDR3 size: 15 residues. Looked up from germline, CDR1 is MNHEY and CDR2 is SVGAGI. V was clipped by 0 bases and J by 2 bases, with 9 bases between them. Turning to this clone: The antigen is not known.

Libraries were prepared by immunoSEQ multiplex PCR; TCRdb keeps only in-frame clonotypes and omits some of them. Here the sample spans 240,000 or so clones, more than 80% being singletons. The receptor's source is an adult in good health. The sample in question was peripheral blood, obtained on day 0 of AZD1222 vaccination. This sequence joins TRBV6-5 and TRBJ2-3; D ambiguous. This CDR3 reads CASSYSGGNTDTQYF. Written as DNA, the CDR3 is TGTGCCAGCAGTTACTCTGGCGGAAACACAGATACGCAGTATTTT.